The clone carrying this T cell receptor beta chain was seen many times. Antigen specificity is unknown. Compared with germline, one end of the junction differs, possibly owing to a read error. The sample comes from a study of breast tumors, draining lymph nodes, adjacent tissues. Study results and limitations: Compared with basal-like, luminal-like tumors shared significantly more repertoire with nontumor tissue. That most tumor T cells come from lymph nodes remained unproven.

There are 16 residues in the CDR3. CDR1 is SGHRS and CDR2 is YFSETQ in the germline V gene. The lymph nodes were axillary draining lymph nodes from breast cancer patients. One entry per CDR3 protein, called by TCRdb with MiXCR from the multiplex PCR reads. The sample shows some 250,000 distinct CDR3 sequences, 30% to 35% of them seen only once. The chain joins TRBV5-1 to TRBJ2-2, with TRBD2 matching over 9 bases. The receptor comes from a female donor with breast cancer. Some clones in this sample may be carry-over from other donors' samples. Specimen: axillary lymph node tissue. The CDR3 nucleotides are TGTGCCAGCAGCCCCCGGGGAGCGGGAGGTACCGGGGAGCTGTTTTTT. This encodes CASSPRGAGGTGELFF.